This TCR beta chain came from a study of neurological immune-mediated disorders. TCRdb analysed the 5' RACE reads with MiXCR anew, one entry per CDR3 protein. The sample contains about 59,000 distinct CDR3 sequences, under 4.5% of which appear only once. This clonotype was observed at least ten times. The CDR3 spans 12 residues. V lost 4 bases to trimming and J lost 7 bases; unmatched junction nucleotides: 5. Germline lookup yields CDR1 SQVTM and CDR2 ANQGSEA. This receptor was identified in a young woman with multiple sclerosis. Sample: PBMCs. The chain carries TRBV29-1 and TRBJ2-7, with 9 bases identical to TRBD1. The CDR3 DNA is TGCAGCGTTGTGGGACAGGGTTATGAGCAGTACTTC. Residues: CSVVGQGYEQYF.